The clone carrying this T cell receptor beta chain is termed medium-sized. Its antigen is unidentified. J was trimmed by 7 bases and V by 0 bases; bases with no gene match: 9. Germline CDR1 is SGHRS and CDR2 is YFSETQ. The CDR3 is 16 amino acids. This record belongs to a study of T cells in pancreatic ductal adenocarcinoma. Clones were sequenced by immunoSEQ multiplex PCR, and TCRdb holds only the in-frame ones, with some missing. The sample has several thousand clones; roughly 71% are singletons. General observations from the study: Tumor and blood clonality did not differ significantly, about 0.11 versus 0.078. Unique clonotypes were 7.5 to 8.5-fold more numerous in blood than in tumor.

Selected pancreatic ductal adenocarcinoma patients had undergone surgery without neoadjuvant therapy. The chain employs TRBV5-1 and TRBJ2-2, with 7 bases identical to TRBD1. The clonotype was recovered from a human donor with pancreatic ductal adenocarcinoma. Input material: pancreatic tumor tissue. The CDR3 spells CASSLGQGFYIGELFF. The DNA for the CDR3 is TGCGCCAGCAGCTTGGGACAGGGTTTTTATATCGGGGAGCTGTTTTTT.